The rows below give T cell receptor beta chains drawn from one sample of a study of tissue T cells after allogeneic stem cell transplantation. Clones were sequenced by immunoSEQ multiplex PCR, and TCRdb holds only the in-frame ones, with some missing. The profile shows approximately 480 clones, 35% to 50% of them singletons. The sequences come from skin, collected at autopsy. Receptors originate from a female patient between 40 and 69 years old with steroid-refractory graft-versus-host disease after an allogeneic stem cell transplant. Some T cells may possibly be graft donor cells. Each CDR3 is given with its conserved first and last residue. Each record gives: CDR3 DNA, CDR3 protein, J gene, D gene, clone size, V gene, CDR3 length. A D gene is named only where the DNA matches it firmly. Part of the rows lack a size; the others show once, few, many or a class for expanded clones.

cdr3_nt: TGTGCCACCAGCCGGCAGCCCGTGGATACGCAGTATTTT
cdr3_aa: CATSRQPVDTQYF
j_call: TRBJ2-3
d_call: NA
clone_size: NA
v_call: TRBV15
cdr3_length: 13

cdr3_nt: TGTGCCAGCAGTTCCCCCCGGGGAGGGCAGTATTTT
cdr3_aa: CASSSPRGGQYF
j_call: TRBJ2-3
d_call: NA
clone_size: NA
v_call: TRBV28
cdr3_length: 12

cdr3_nt: TGCGCCAGCAGCCCCGGACCGTCCTCGACGTGGGGGCAGTACTTC
cdr3_aa: CASSPGPSSTWGQYF
j_call: TRBJ2-7
d_call: NA
clone_size: large
v_call: TRBV5-1
cdr3_length: 15

cdr3_nt: TGTGCTAGTGGTCCTCGCGCAGGGGGGGACACCGGGGAGCTGTTTTTT
cdr3_aa: CASGPRAGGDTGELFF
j_call: TRBJ2-2
d_call: NA
clone_size: medium-sized
v_call: TRBV12-5
cdr3_length: 16

cdr3_nt: TGTGCCAGCAGTTACTCCTCAGGGCTAAATCAGCCCCAGCATTTT
cdr3_aa: CASSYSSGLNQPQHF
j_call: TRBJ1-5
d_call: NA
clone_size: NA
v_call: TRBV6-6
cdr3_length: 15

cdr3_nt: TGTGCCAGCAGCTCTGGAGTGTATGGCTACACCTTC
cdr3_aa: CASSSGVYGYTF
j_call: TRBJ1-2
d_call: NA
clone_size: few
v_call: TRBV11-2
cdr3_length: 12

cdr3_nt: TGTGCCAGCCTGAGGGCTAGCCACTCCTACAATGAGCAGTTCTTC
cdr3_aa: CASLRASHSYNEQFF
j_call: TRBJ2-1
d_call: NA
clone_size: large
v_call: TRBV2
cdr3_length: 15

cdr3_nt: TGTGCCATCAGTCGACAGGGGGTCGGAGATACGCAGTATTTT
cdr3_aa: CAISRQGVGDTQYF
j_call: TRBJ2-3
d_call: TRBD1
clone_size: NA
v_call: TRBV10-3
cdr3_length: 14

cdr3_nt: TGTGCCAGCAGTTACAGGGGTCTAGAGACCCAGTACTTC
cdr3_aa: CASSYRGLETQYF
j_call: TRBJ2-5
d_call: TRBD1
clone_size: NA
v_call: TRBV12-3/TRBV12-4
cdr3_length: 13

cdr3_nt: TGTGCCAGCAGCCGAGGCTACGGGACAGGGCCCTACGAGCAGTACTTC
cdr3_aa: CASSRGYGTGPYEQYF
j_call: TRBJ2-7
d_call: TRBD1
clone_size: NA
v_call: TRBV3-1/TRBV3-2
cdr3_length: 16

cdr3_nt: TGTGCCAGCTCGCGGGGGGGCCGGGAAAAACTGTTTTTT
cdr3_aa: CASSRGGREKLFF
j_call: TRBJ1-4
d_call: NA
clone_size: few
v_call: TRBV18
cdr3_length: 13

cdr3_nt: TGTGCCAGCAGTTTAGACAGGGTGAACACTGAAGCTTTCTTT
cdr3_aa: CASSLDRVNTEAFF
j_call: TRBJ1-1
d_call: TRBD1
clone_size: once
v_call: TRBV27
cdr3_length: 14

cdr3_nt: TGTGCCAGCAGTACCCGGGACGTCACAGATACGCAGTATTTT
cdr3_aa: CASSTRDVTDTQYF
j_call: TRBJ2-3
d_call: NA
clone_size: NA
v_call: TRBV2
cdr3_length: 14

cdr3_nt: TGTGCCAGCAGTTTAGTTCATAGCAATCAGCCCCAGCATTTT
cdr3_aa: CASSLVHSNQPQHF
j_call: TRBJ1-5
d_call: NA
clone_size: NA
v_call: TRBV27
cdr3_length: 14

cdr3_nt: TGTGCCAGCAGTTTATCTCCAGGGGGTTCACCCCTCCACTTT
cdr3_aa: CASSLSPGGSPLHF
j_call: TRBJ1-6
d_call: TRBD1
clone_size: NA
v_call: TRBV27
cdr3_length: 14

cdr3_nt: TGTGCCAGCAGCTTTTGGACTGAAACCGGGGAGCTGTTTTTT
cdr3_aa: CASSFWTETGELFF
j_call: TRBJ2-2
d_call: NA
clone_size: NA
v_call: TRBV5-5
cdr3_length: 14

cdr3_nt: TGCGCCAGCAGCTTCGGGACTACAGACTCCTACGAGCAGTACTTC
cdr3_aa: CASSFGTTDSYEQYF
j_call: TRBJ2-7
d_call: TRBD2
clone_size: NA
v_call: TRBV5-1
cdr3_length: 15

cdr3_nt: TGTGCCAGCAGTGACCGGGGGTACGAGCAGTACTTC
cdr3_aa: CASSDRGYEQYF
j_call: TRBJ2-7
d_call: NA
clone_size: few
v_call: TRBV25-1
cdr3_length: 12

cdr3_nt: TGCGCCAGCAGCCAAGGAGGTGGCGGCCTAGAGACCCAGTACTTC
cdr3_aa: CASSQGGGGLETQYF
j_call: TRBJ2-5
d_call: NA
clone_size: large
v_call: TRBV4-3
cdr3_length: 15

cdr3_nt: TGTGCCAGTAGTCCAGGACTAGCGGCCCTCTCCGAGCAGTACTTC
cdr3_aa: CASSPGLAALSEQYF
j_call: TRBJ2-7
d_call: TRBD2
clone_size: large
v_call: TRBV19
cdr3_length: 15

cdr3_nt: TGCGCCAGCAGTGGGGGAGGGTATCAAGAGACCCAGTACTTC
cdr3_aa: CASSGGGYQETQYF
j_call: TRBJ2-5
d_call: TRBD2
clone_size: NA
v_call: TRBV10-1
cdr3_length: 14

cdr3_nt: TGTGCCAGCAGCTTTAGGGGAGGGGCAGATACGCAGTATTTT
cdr3_aa: CASSFRGGADTQYF
j_call: TRBJ2-3
d_call: TRBD2
clone_size: NA
v_call: TRBV7-9
cdr3_length: 14

cdr3_nt: TGTGCCAGCAGCCAAGAAATAGGACCCTACGAGCAGTACTTC
cdr3_aa: CASSQEIGPYEQYF
j_call: TRBJ2-7
d_call: NA
clone_size: medium-sized
v_call: TRBV14
cdr3_length: 14

cdr3_nt: TGTGCCAGCAGCAGCAATAGCAATCAGCCCCAGCATTTT
cdr3_aa: CASSSNSNQPQHF
j_call: TRBJ1-5
d_call: NA
clone_size: NA
v_call: TRBV11-2
cdr3_length: 13

cdr3_nt: TGTGCCAGCAGCTTAAGGGCGGGGCGGAACAATGAGCAGTTCTTC
cdr3_aa: CASSLRAGRNNEQFF
j_call: TRBJ2-1
d_call: NA
clone_size: once
v_call: TRBV7-9
cdr3_length: 15

cdr3_nt: TGTGCCACCAGTGATGTGGCAGAGCTGAACACCGGGGAGCTGTTTTTT
cdr3_aa: CATSDVAELNTGELFF
j_call: TRBJ2-2
d_call: NA
clone_size: few
v_call: TRBV24-1
cdr3_length: 16

cdr3_nt: TGCGCCAGCAGCCAACGAGGAAGAGGACAGCCCCAGCATTTT
cdr3_aa: CASSQRGRGQPQHF
j_call: TRBJ1-5
d_call: NA
clone_size: NA
v_call: TRBV4-1
cdr3_length: 14

cdr3_nt: TGCAGCGTCCGGGACGGTCGCTCCTACGAGCAGTACTTC
cdr3_aa: CSVRDGRSYEQYF
j_call: TRBJ2-7
d_call: NA
clone_size: large
v_call: TRBV29-1
cdr3_length: 13

cdr3_nt: TGTGCCAGCAGTGACTCGATAGGACCCTTTGGGACTGAAGCTTTCTTT
cdr3_aa: CASSDSIGPFGTEAFF
j_call: TRBJ1-1
d_call: NA
clone_size: few
v_call: TRBV6-4
cdr3_length: 16

cdr3_nt: TGTGCCAGCTCACCGGGACAGGGGTATTCTGGGGCCAACGTCCTGACTTTC
cdr3_aa: CASSPGQGYSGANVLTF
j_call: TRBJ2-6
d_call: TRBD1
clone_size: NA
v_call: TRBV6-4
cdr3_length: 17

cdr3_nt: TGCGCCAGCAGGTTGGGGACCTCTGGAAACACCATATATTTT
cdr3_aa: CASRLGTSGNTIYF
j_call: TRBJ1-3
d_call: NA
clone_size: large
v_call: TRBV4-1
cdr3_length: 14

cdr3_nt: TGTGCCAGCAGTTTACGGGGGCCGGGGACCCAGTACTTC
cdr3_aa: CASSLRGPGTQYF
j_call: TRBJ2-5
d_call: NA
clone_size: NA
v_call: TRBV12-3/TRBV12-4
cdr3_length: 13